A single sample gave rise to the 22 T cell receptor beta chains below, sequenced in a study of Ad26.COV2.S vaccination and SARS-CoV-2 variants. Assay: immunoSEQ multiplex PCR; the TCRdb copy retains only in-frame clones and omits some. The table has about 480,000 clones, 87% seen once. Sample treatment: 19 received Ad26.COV2.S at low or high dose, single or two shots; 5 received placebo; per-sample allocation not given. Sampling was done on day 63 after the first vaccine or placebo injection. The specimen was peripheral blood, collected in a trial of Ad26.COV2.S vaccine versus placebo. The receptors were gathered from a person aged 18-60 years who received the Ad26.COV2.S COVID-19 vaccine or a placebo.

V usage is TRBV30 and J usage is TRBJ1-2; D remains unclear. The V gene's germline CDR1 is GTSNPN and CDR2 SVGIG (reference sequence). V lost 2 bases and J lost 8, with 12 bases in between. The CDR3 loop spans 12 amino acids. The CDR3 loop reads CAWSPSLGGYTF. In DNA form, the CDR3 reads TGTGCCTGGAGTCCGAGCCTGGGGGGCTACACCTTC.

The rearrangement joins TRBV4-1 to TRBJ2-7; no clear D gene. CDR1 and CDR2 from the germline V gene are MGHRA and YSYEKL. The V and J ends lost 4 bases and 1 base respectively, with 11 bases between them. CDR3 length: 14 amino acids. The DNA for the CDR3 is TGCGCCAGCAGCCTCCACGGGTATTCCTACGAGCAGTACTTC. It codes for CASSLHGYSYEQYF.

This clone was seen only a few times. The rearrangement joins TRBV5-4 to TRBJ1-2; perhaps TRBD1 as D (5 bases). Between the trimmed V and J ends, which lost 3 bases and 8 bases, there was a span of 17 bases. Germline V gene sequence: CDR1 SGHNT, CDR2 YYREEE (reference sequence). The CDR3 contains 14 residues. The CDR3 region has the DNA TGTGCCAGCAGCTCGTTAGGGGTTTTCGGCGGCTACACCTTC. Translated: CASSSLGVFGGYTF.

This chain joins TRBV7-2 and TRBJ2-7; perhaps TRBD2 as D (5 bases). The CDR3 totals 16 residues. The V gene lost 2 bases and the J gene lost 1 base, with 15 bases spanning the gap. Looked up from germline, CDR1 is SGHTA and CDR2 is FQGNSA. The CDR3 DNA follows: TGTGCCAGCAGCTTACGGGGAACGGTACCTTCCTACGAGCAGTACTTC. This sequence encodes CASSLRGTVPSYEQYF.

V is TRBV7-2 and J is TRBJ1-3; D gene ambiguous. V lost 0 bases to trimming and J lost 1 base, with 4 bases between them. CDR1 and CDR2 (germline): SGHTA, FQGNSA. This CDR3 has 14 residues. The CDR3 sequence: CASSLALSGNTIYF. CDR3 in DNA: TGTGCCAGCAGCTTAGCCCTATCTGGAAACACCATATATTTT.

The gene calls are TRBV7-9 and TRBJ1-2; no clear D. The germline V gene encodes CDR1 SEHNR and CDR2 FQNEAQ (reference sequence). The V gene lost 0 bases and the J gene lost 6 bases, with 11 bases spanning the gap. CDR3 length: 14 amino acids. Here the CDR3 DNA reads TGTGCCAGCAGCTTAGCGTCAGGATTGGATGGCTACACCTTC. Its translation is CASSLASGLDGYTF.

The rearrangement joins TRBV7-2 to TRBJ2-1, with a possible D match to TRBD2 (5 bases). V was trimmed by 5 bases and J by 10 bases, leaving 18 bases between them. The CDR3 consists of 14 residues. Germline V gene data show CDR1 as SGHTA and CDR2 as FQGNSA. This CDR3 is CASSASGRVGEQFF. CDR3 DNA sequence: TGTGCCAGCAGCGCAAGCGGACGGGTGGGGGAGCAGTTCTTC.

This chain connects TRBV15 to TRBJ1-6, with D tentatively TRBD1 (6 bases). Germline assignment: CDR1 LNHNV and CDR2 YYDKDF (reference sequence). V was trimmed by 5 bases and J by 8 bases, leaving 10 bases between them. The length of the CDR3 is 13 residues. The CDR3 sequence is CATSLQGYSPLHF. CDR3 DNA: TGTGCCACCAGCTTACAGGGATATTCACCCCTCCACTTT.

The chain uses TRBV5-4 and TRBJ1-2; tentatively, D is TRBD1 (6 bases). This CDR3 is built from 16 residues. Germline V lookup: CDR1 SGHNT, CDR2 YYREEE (reference sequence). V shed 4 bases and J shed 4 bases, with 20 bases lying between them. The CDR3 region has the DNA TGTGCCAGCAGCGCCGAGCCAGGGGATCTTGGCTATGGCTACACCTTC. Translated, it gives CASSAEPGDLGYGYTF.

The chain carries TRBV3-1 (or the pseudogene TRBV3-2) and TRBJ2-1; D might be TRBD2 (5 bases). With 1 base removed from V and 9 bases from J, the gap between germline ends came to 13 bases. The length of the CDR3 is 14 residues. Germline-derived CDR1 and CDR2 are LGHDT and YNNKEL (reference sequence). The CDR3 DNA is TGTGCCAGCAGCCAAGGGGTATATGGGAGTGAGCAGTTCTTC. It specifies CASSQGVYGSEQFF.

The rearrangement uses TRBV24-1 and TRBJ2-1; 7 bases are a match to TRBD1. The V gene end was trimmed by 7 bases and the J gene end by 9 bases; junction bases not matched to a gene: 20. CDR1 KGHDR and CDR2 SFDVKD come from the germline V gene. The CDR3 length is 17 residues. As DNA, the CDR3 is TGTGCCACCAGGCGAACAGGGGAAGGGGCCGTTGAGGGTGAGCAGTTCTTC. This gives the protein CATRRTGEGAVEGEQFF.

The chain is built from TRBV10-3 and TRBJ1-3; weak D call: TRBD1 (5 bases). Trimming shortened V by 6 bases and J by 1 base, and 16 bases separated the two germline ends. The germline gives CDR1 ENHRY, CDR2 SYGVKD. The CDR3 is 16 residues long. The CDR3 DNA is TGTGCCATCAGGGACCTCGGACAATCATCTGGAAACACCATATATTTT. The encoded protein is CAIRDLGQSSGNTIYF.

The V call is TRBV7-9, the J call TRBJ2-1, with D perhaps matching TRBD1 or TRBD2 (5 bases each). V lost 5 bases and J lost 7, with 27 bases in between. From germline, CDR1 is SEHNR and CDR2 FQNEAQ (reference sequence). The CDR3 contains 18 residues. The CDR3: CASSHALVATKEGNEQFF. CDR3 DNA: TGTGCCAGCAGCCACGCCTTAGTGGCTACCAAAGAGGGGAATGAGCAGTTCTTC.

The chain couples TRBV5-4 to TRBJ2-7, with TRBD1 matching over 8 bases. Germline loops: CDR1 SGHNT, CDR2 YYREEE (reference sequence). V was clipped by 1 base and J by 0 bases; unmatched bases: 3. The CDR3 totals 15 residues. In nucleotides, the CDR3 is TGTGCCAGCAGCTTGCAGACAGGGGTCTCCTACGAGCAGTACTTC. Translating it yields CASSLQTGVSYEQYF.

This sequence joins TRBV5-4 and TRBJ2-1; D is possibly TRBD1 or TRBD2 (5 bases each). Germline loops: CDR1 SGHNT, CDR2 YYREEE (reference sequence). The CDR3 contains 12 residues. Trimming removed 0 bases from V and 15 bases from J, with 13 bases in between. CDR3 loop: CASSLGGRMPFF. As DNA, the CDR3 is TGTGCCAGCAGCTTGGGGGGGAGAATGCCGTTCTTC.

The J gene is TRBJ1-6, the V gene TRBV7-2, with D possibly matching TRBD1 (5 bases). The germline CDR1 and CDR2 sequences are SGHTA and FQGNSA. Trimming stripped 0 bases from V and 15 bases from J, with 21 bases between. The CDR3 is 16 amino acids. CDR3 nucleotides: TGTGCCAGCAGCTTAGCCCTAATCCGGGGCCCCTCGGTCCTCCACTTT. Encoded protein: CASSLALIRGPSVLHF.

The V and J genes are TRBV4-3 and TRBJ1-4, with D perhaps matching TRBD1 (6 bases). There are 14 residues in the CDR3. Trimming stripped 4 bases from V and 8 bases from J, with 14 bases between. Germline lookup yields CDR1 LGHNA and CDR2 YSLEER. The CDR3 loop is CASSPGVWSEKLFF. CDR3 DNA: TGCGCCAGCAGCCCAGGGGTTTGGAGCGAAAAACTGTTTTTT.

The chain links TRBV19 to TRBJ1-1, with TRBD1 matching 7 bases. Trimming took 7 bases from V and 1 from J; bases not matched to a gene: 6. Germline CDR1 and CDR2: LNHDA and SQIVND (reference sequence). There are 14 residues in the CDR3. The CDR3 protein is CASNPGQTNTEAFF. CDR3 DNA sequence: TGTGCCAGTAACCCGGGACAGACGAACACTGAAGCTTTCTTT.

The chain employs TRBV4-3 and TRBJ2-2, with 8 bases lining up with TRBD2. This CDR3 is built from 15 residues. V lost 4 bases, J lost 0 bases, and 1 base stayed unmatched. CDR1 and CDR2 (germline): LGHNA, YSLEER. CDR3 bases: TGCGCCAGCAGCCCCGGGGGGGCGAACACCGGGGAGCTGTTTTTT. It is translated as CASSPGGANTGELFF.

V usage is TRBV19 and J usage is TRBJ1-2; D may be TRBD1 (5 bases). CDR3 length equals 13 residues. The V gene's germline CDR1 is LNHDA and CDR2 SQIVND (reference sequence). Trimming took off 6 bases at V and 4 bases at J, with 12 bases between the two ends. The CDR3 nucleotides are TGTGCCAGTAGCCCAGCCCAGGGCTATGGCTACACCTTC. This encodes CASSPAQGYGYTF.

The chain uses TRBV7-9 and TRBJ2-4; D gene unclear. Germline lookup yields CDR1 SEHNR and CDR2 FQNEAQ (reference sequence). V was clipped by 5 bases and J by 14 bases, with 13 bases between them. The CDR3 runs to 11 residues. The CDR3 bases are TGTGCCAGCAGCCAGACGGACGAGGAGTACTTC. Protein sequence: CASSQTDEEYF.

V and J are TRBV29-1 and TRBJ2-1; D gene unclear. V lost 4 bases and J lost 0, with 10 bases in between. The CDR3 loop spans 14 amino acids. Germline CDR1 is SQVTM and CDR2 is ANQGSEA. The CDR3 nucleotides read TGCAGCGTTGCTGTCGGCCACTCCTACAATGAGCAGTTCTTC. This encodes CSVAVGHSYNEQFF.